In this sample, the clone carrying this T cell receptor beta chain turned up once. These data come from a study of cytomegalovirus exposure and HLA in healthy donors. Using immunoSEQ multiplex PCR, the repertoire was profiled, and TCRdb retains in-frame clones only, with some absent. The sample consists of more than 85,000 clones, about nine tenths of them appearing once. Sequenced material: PBMCs. The source is a woman under 30 in good health and CMV-seronegative.

CDR3 sequence: CASATYLQETQYF. CDR3 DNA: TGTGCCAGTGCCACATATTTGCAAGAGACCCAGTACTTC. The rearrangement links TRBV19 to TRBJ2-5; D unclear. Deletions cut 8 bases from V and 2 bases from J, with 12 bases between. Germline V gene lookup returns CDR1 LNHDA and CDR2 SQIVND (reference sequence). The CDR3 contains 13 residues.